The 24 T cell receptor beta chains presented below share a single source sample, sequenced in a study of monozygotic twins with inflammatory bowel disease. TCRdb reanalyzed the 5' RACE reads and collapses them to one entry per CDR3 protein, without DNA. Its clone listing holds over 150,000 distinct CDR3 sequences. The sequenced sample consisted of blood. The receptors derive from a human donor with ulcerative colitis or Crohn's disease, or a healthy co-twin of an affected twin (not recorded which).

This rearrangement joins TRBV4-2 to TRBJ2-1; TCRdb's D gene call, TRBD2, goes unchecked for lack of DNA. From germline, CDR1 is LGHNA and CDR2 YNFKEQ. The CDR3 extends over 16 amino acids. CDR3 sequence: CASSRSGTNLVQGQFF.

The chain has TRBV28 and TRBJ2-3; TCRdb's D gene call, TRBD1, goes unchecked for lack of DNA. Germline values: CDR1 MDHEN, CDR2 SYDVKM. The CDR3 is made up of 17 amino acids. This CDR3 reads CASSLDRGVGTRDTQYF.

The chain joins TRBV12-3 or TRBV12-4 to TRBJ1-6; TCRdb indicates TRBD1, and absent DNA this call remains unverified. This CDR3 has 15 residues. CDR3 amino acids: CASSLWDRGTSPLHF.

This chain uses TRBV7-2 with TRBJ2-3; the D call of TRBD2 rests on TCRdb alone, since no DNA is present to check it. This CDR3 is 15 amino acids long. Per the germline V gene, CDR1 is SGHTA and CDR2 is FQGNSA. The CDR3 protein is CASSSLAGVGNTQYF.

This rearrangement joins TRBV5-5 to TRBJ2-1; TCRdb picks TRBD2, but there is no DNA to check that call. The CDR3 has 14 amino acids. CDR1 SGHKS and CDR2 YYEKEE come from the germline V gene (reference sequence). CDR3 region: CASSFLAGYNEQFF.

The chain joins TRBV3-1 to TRBJ2-1. Germline CDR1 and CDR2: LGHDT and YNNKEL (reference sequence). This CDR3 is built from 14 residues. This CDR3 is CASSPTGYHNEQFF.

The V call is TRBV20-1, the J call TRBJ2-7; TCRdb proposes TRBD2, but this gene call is untestable without DNA. Germline CDR1 DFQATT, CDR2 SNEGSKA (reference sequence). The length of the CDR3 is 14 residues. CDR3 loop: CSASMGLADYEQYF.

The chain couples TRBV20-1 to TRBJ1-5. The germline gives CDR1 DFQATT, CDR2 SNEGSKA (reference sequence). This CDR3 contains 15 residues. The CDR3 loop is CSARLGLHSNQPQHF.

This sequence joins TRBV12-3 or TRBV12-4 and TRBJ1-5; TCRdb designates TRBD1, a call that cannot be tested without DNA. The CDR3 contains 13 residues. CDR3 amino acids: CASSSPGGEPQHF.

The rearrangement joins TRBV5-1 to TRBJ2-7; no DNA is available, so the TRBD1 call from TCRdb remains unchecked. Germline assignment: CDR1 SGHRS and CDR2 YFSETQ. CDR3 length: 13 amino acids. The CDR3 protein is CASSLQGDYEQYF.

This sequence joins TRBV10-3 and TRBJ2-2; TCRdb selects TRBD1, and the lack of DNA leaves this call unchecked. The germline CDR1 and CDR2 sequences are ENHRY and SYGVKD. CDR3 length: 15 amino acids. The CDR3 loop reads CAIHPTGSNTGELFF.

CDR3 residues: CASSLVFRGDGTQYF. The V call is TRBV7-8, the J call TRBJ2-3; the TCRdb D gene call, TRBD1, has no DNA to confirm it. Germline CDR1 SGHVS, CDR2 FQNEAQ. This CDR3 is 15 amino acids long.

The chain has TRBV4-3 and TRBJ1-4. Germline CDR1 LGHNA, CDR2 YSLEER. The CDR3 has 14 residues. CDR3 region: CASSQDGRGGKLFF.

The chain couples TRBV11-3 to TRBJ2-1; TCRdb names TRBD1, which stays unverified in the absence of DNA. Germline assignment: CDR1 SGHNT and CDR2 YENEEA. The CDR3 has 13 amino acids. The CDR3 loop is CASSTGRINEQFF.

This chain uses TRBV20-1 with TRBJ2-7; TCRdb designates TRBD2, a call that cannot be tested without DNA. The CDR3 runs to 14 residues. The germline V gene has CDR1 DFQATT and CDR2 SNEGSKA (reference sequence). The CDR3 sequence is CSAALAPLTYEQYF.

This chain's CDR3 is CASSPFLAGAGETQYF. V usage is TRBV7-8 and J usage is TRBJ2-5; TCRdb lists TRBD2, though no DNA is available to test this call. The CDR3 contains 16 residues. Germline CDR1 reads SGHVS; CDR2 reads FQNEAQ.

The chain joins TRBV12-3 or TRBV12-4 to TRBJ2-2; the TRBD1 assignment by TCRdb is unverifiable without DNA. CDR3 length equals 14 residues. This CDR3 is CAQLPRPYTGELFF.

The chain carries TRBV18 and TRBJ1-1; TCRdb proposes TRBD1, but this gene call is untestable without DNA. The CDR3 has 15 amino acids. Germline V gene data show CDR1 as KGHSH and CDR2 as LQKENI. Here the CDR3 reads CASSPGQGVNTEAFF.

The chain joins TRBV28 to TRBJ1-5; without DNA, the TCRdb call of TRBD1 cannot be checked. The CDR3 loop spans 13 amino acids. In germline, CDR1 is MDHEN, CDR2 SYDVKM. The CDR3: CAITGTRGQPQHF.

The rearrangement joins TRBV7-2 to TRBJ1-3. CDR1 and CDR2 from the germline V gene are SGHTA and FQGNSA. The CDR3 is made up of 15 amino acids. This CDR3 reads CASSLEGKAGNTIYF.

The chain employs TRBV10-3 and TRBJ2-7; there is no DNA to check the TCRdb D call of TRBD1. Germline loops: CDR1 ENHRY, CDR2 SYGVKD. This CDR3 is 14 amino acids long. This chain's CDR3 is CATAGTGPTYEQYF.

This chain links TRBV28 with TRBJ2-7; the TCRdb call, TRBD1, lacks DNA for checking. The CDR3 has 14 residues. Germline V gene lookup returns CDR1 MDHEN and CDR2 SYDVKM. The chain's CDR3 is CASSPTGSTYEQYF.

The chain has TRBV7-2 and TRBJ1-1. Looked up from germline, CDR1 is SGHTA and CDR2 is FQGNSA. This CDR3 is built from 14 residues. The CDR3 is CASSLEWANTEAFF.

This rearrangement joins TRBV4-3 to TRBJ2-1; TCRdb selects TRBD2, and the lack of DNA leaves this call unchecked. The germline V gene encodes CDR1 LGHNA and CDR2 YSLEER. CDR3 length equals 17 residues. The CDR3 sequence: CASSRVPLAGGNNEQFF.